This T cell receptor beta chain was captured in a study of T cell responses to AZD1222 COVID-19 vaccine. The study's findings and limits: Clonal diversity was possibly underestimated; the donors were predominantly white British and more often female.

Clones were sequenced by immunoSEQ multiplex PCR, and TCRdb holds only the in-frame ones, with some missing. The sample records about 120,000 clones, 70% to 90% being singletons. Concerning this clone: Its target is unknown.

The CDR3 has 14 amino acids. Trimming left V 3 bases short and J 2 bases short, with 10 bases between. CDR1 and CDR2 (germline): LNHDA, SQIVND (reference sequence). The chain carries TRBV19 and TRBJ2-5; D gene uncertain. Here the sequenced sample was peripheral blood, taken on day 0 of AZD1222 vaccination. The clonotype was recovered from an adult in good health. Here the CDR3 DNA reads TGTGCCAGTAGTATTACTTATCGACAAGAGACCCAGTACTTC. It yields the protein CASSITYRQETQYF. Complete variable domain (other parts from reference TRBV19 and TRBJ2-5): DGGITQSPKYLFRKEGQNVTLSCEQNLNHDAMYWYRQDPGQGLRLIYYSQIVNDFQKGDIAEGYSVSREKKESFPLTVTSAQKNPTAFYLCASSITYRQETQYFGPGTRLLVL.